This entry concerns a single T cell receptor (beta chain). Its target is not known. The source of the sample is a study of cytomegalovirus exposure and HLA in healthy donors. Study-level findings and limits: Whilst most TCR sequences proved rare, a subset of public TCRs occurred across many donors. According to the study, approximately 150 TCR beta chains were cytomegalovirus-associated.

The V gene lost 4 bases and the J gene lost 1 base, with 13 bases spanning the gap. CDR1 and CDR2 from the germline V gene are SGHDN and FVKESK. CDR3 length: 15 residues. Among the donors, all were healthy bone marrow donors. PCR was performed using 60 Vbeta and 13 Jbeta primers. Only in-frame clones appear in the TCRdb table, and some are missing; sequencing was by immunoSEQ multiplex PCR. The sample records more than 150,000 clones, around 75% being singletons. This TCR came from a woman aged 25 to 45 in good health and CMV-seropositive. V gene TRBV14 combines with J gene TRBJ1-1, with a tentative D call TRBD1 (5 bases). Sequencing input: PBMCs. The CDR3 spells CASSPLGHANTEAFF. CDR3 coding DNA: TGTGCCAGCAGCCCACTCGGACACGCGAACACTGAAGCTTTCTTT.